Given below is one TCR beta chain in context. Its target is unknown. The data stem from a study of cytomegalovirus exposure and HLA in healthy donors. About the study: Unique TCR beta sequences numbering about 100 million came from about 179 million T cells in an earlier analysis. HLA-typed donors contributed approximately 92 million unique TCRs, which were held in an early data release. Whole-study results and caveats: In an earlier analysis, about 87% or about 30%: the productive usage of most TCR beta V segments.

Germline V lookup: CDR1 LNHDA, CDR2 SQIVND (reference sequence). V was trimmed by 2 bases and J by 6 bases, leaving 9 bases between them. CDR3 size: 13 residues. Both 60 Vbeta primers and 13 Jbeta primers went into the PCR. TCRdb's copy holds only in-frame clones and misses some; the assay was immunoSEQ multiplex PCR. The sample comprises 52,000 or so clones, around 82% of which are singletons, and 1.4% rests with the top ten. The sequence was obtained from a female donor in good health and CMV-seronegative. The J gene is TRBJ2-3, the V gene TRBV19; no definite D call. Source material: PBMCs. The CDR3 sequence: CASSISRVDTQYF. CDR3 in DNA: TGTGCCAGTAGTATAAGCCGGGTGGATACGCAGTATTTT.